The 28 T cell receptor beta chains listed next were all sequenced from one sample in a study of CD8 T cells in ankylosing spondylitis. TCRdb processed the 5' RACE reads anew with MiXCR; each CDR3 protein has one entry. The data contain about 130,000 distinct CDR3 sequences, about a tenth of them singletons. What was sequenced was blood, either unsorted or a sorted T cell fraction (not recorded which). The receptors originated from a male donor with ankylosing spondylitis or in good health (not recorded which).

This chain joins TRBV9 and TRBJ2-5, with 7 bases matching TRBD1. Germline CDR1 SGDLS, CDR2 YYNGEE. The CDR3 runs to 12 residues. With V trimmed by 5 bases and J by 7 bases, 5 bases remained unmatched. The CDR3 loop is CASSPQGLTQYF. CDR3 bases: TGTGCCAGCAGTCCACAGGGGTTGACCCAGTACTTC.

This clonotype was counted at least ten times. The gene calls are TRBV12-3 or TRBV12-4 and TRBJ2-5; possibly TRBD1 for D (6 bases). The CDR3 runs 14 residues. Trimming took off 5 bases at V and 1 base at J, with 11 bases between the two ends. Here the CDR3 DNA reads TGTGCCAGCAGTCCCACGGACAGCCAAGAGACCCAGTACTTC. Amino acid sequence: CASSPTDSQETQYF.

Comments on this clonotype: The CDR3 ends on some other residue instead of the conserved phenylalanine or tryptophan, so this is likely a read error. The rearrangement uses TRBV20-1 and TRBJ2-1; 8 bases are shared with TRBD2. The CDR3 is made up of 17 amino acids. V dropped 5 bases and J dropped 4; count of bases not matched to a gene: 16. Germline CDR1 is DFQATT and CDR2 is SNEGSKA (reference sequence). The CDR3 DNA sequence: TGCAGTGCTCGAGGGGCGGGAGGTTCGGCCACATACAATGAGCAGTTCTCC. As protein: CSARGAGGSATYNEQFS.

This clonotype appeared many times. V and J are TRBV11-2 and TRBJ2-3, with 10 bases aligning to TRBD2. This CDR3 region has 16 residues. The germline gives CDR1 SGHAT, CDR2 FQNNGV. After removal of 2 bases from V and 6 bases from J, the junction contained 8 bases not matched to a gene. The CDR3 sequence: CASSLISSGSSDTQYF. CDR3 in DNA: TGTGCCAGCAGCTTAATCTCTAGCGGGAGTAGTGATACGCAGTATTTT.

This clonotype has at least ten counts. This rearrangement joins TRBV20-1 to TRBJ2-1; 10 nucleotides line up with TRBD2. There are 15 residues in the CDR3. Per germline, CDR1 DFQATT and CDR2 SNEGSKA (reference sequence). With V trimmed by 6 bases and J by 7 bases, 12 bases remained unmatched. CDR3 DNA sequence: TGCAGTGCCCGGGTTCTAGCGGGAGAAGGAAATGAGCAGTTCTTC. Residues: CSARVLAGEGNEQFF.

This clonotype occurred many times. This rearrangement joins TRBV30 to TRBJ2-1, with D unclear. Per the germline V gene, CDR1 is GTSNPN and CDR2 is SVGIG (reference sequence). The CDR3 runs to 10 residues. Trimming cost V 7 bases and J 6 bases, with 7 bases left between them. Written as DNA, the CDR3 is TGTGCCTTTTCTGTCAATGAGCAGTTCTTC. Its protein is CAFSVNEQFF.

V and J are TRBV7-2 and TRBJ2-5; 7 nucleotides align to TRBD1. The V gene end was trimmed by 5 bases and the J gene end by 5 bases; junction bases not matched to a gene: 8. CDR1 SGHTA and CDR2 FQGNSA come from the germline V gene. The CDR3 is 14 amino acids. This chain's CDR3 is CASSPRQGLETQYF. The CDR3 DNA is TGTGCCAGCAGCCCCCGACAGGGTTTGGAGACCCAGTACTTC.

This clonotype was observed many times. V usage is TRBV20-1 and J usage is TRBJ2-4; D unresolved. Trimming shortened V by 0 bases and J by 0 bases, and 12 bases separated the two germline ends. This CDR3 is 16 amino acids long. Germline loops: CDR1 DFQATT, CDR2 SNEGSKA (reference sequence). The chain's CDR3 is CSARDPTPIAKNIQYF. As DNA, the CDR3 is TGCAGTGCTAGAGACCCAACCCCGATAGCCAAAAACATTCAGTACTTC.

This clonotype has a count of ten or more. Here the CDR3 reads CSVETRGGEFYGYTF. CDR3 nucleotide sequence: TGCAGCGTTGAAACTCGGGGGGGCGAGTTCTATGGCTACACCTTC. The chain joins TRBV29-1 to TRBJ1-2, with D possibly TRBD1 on 6 matching bases. The CDR3 covers 15 residues. Per germline, CDR1 SQVTM and CDR2 ANQGSEA. The V gene lost 2 bases and the J gene lost 4 bases, with 17 bases spanning the gap.

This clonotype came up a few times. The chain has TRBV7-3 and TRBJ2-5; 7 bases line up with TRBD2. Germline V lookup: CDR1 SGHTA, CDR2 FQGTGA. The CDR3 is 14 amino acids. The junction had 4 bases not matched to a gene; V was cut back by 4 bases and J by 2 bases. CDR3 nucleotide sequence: TGTGCCAGCAGCTCGGTCGGGGGGCAAGAGACCCAGTACTTC. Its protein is CASSSVGGQETQYF. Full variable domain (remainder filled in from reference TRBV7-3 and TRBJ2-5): GAGVSQTPSNKVTEKGKYVELRCDPISGHTALYWYRQSLGQGPEFLIYFQGTGAADDSGLPNDRFFAVRPEGSVSTLKIQRTERGDSAVYLCASSSVGGQETQYFGPGTRLLVL.

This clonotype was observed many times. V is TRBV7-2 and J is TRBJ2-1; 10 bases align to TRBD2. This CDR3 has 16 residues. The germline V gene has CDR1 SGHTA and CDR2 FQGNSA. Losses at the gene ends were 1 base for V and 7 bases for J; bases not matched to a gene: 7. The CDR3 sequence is CASSLESSGSYNEQFF. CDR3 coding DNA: TGTGCCAGCAGCTTAGAATCTAGCGGGAGTTATAATGAGCAGTTCTTC.

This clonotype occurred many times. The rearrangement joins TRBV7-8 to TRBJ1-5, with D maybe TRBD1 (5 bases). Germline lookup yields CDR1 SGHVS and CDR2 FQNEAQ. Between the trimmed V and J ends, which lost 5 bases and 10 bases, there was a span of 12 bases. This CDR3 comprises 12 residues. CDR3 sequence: CASSNPGAPQHF. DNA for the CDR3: TGTGCCAGCAGCAACCCCGGGGCCCCCCAGCATTTT.

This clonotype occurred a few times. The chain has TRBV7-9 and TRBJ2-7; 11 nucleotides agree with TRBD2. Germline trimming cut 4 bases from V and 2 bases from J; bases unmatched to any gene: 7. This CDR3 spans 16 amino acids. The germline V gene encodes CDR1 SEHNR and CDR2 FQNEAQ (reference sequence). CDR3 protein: CASSSPGTSGTYEQYF. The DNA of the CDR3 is TGTGCCAGCAGCTCCCCCGGGACTAGCGGAACCTACGAGCAGTACTTC.

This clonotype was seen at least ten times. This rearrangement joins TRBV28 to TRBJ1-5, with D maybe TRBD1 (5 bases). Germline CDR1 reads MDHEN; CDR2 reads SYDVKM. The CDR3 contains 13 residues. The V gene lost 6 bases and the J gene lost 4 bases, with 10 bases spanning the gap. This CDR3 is CASRDTRNQPQHF. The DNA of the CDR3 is TGTGCCAGCAGGGACACCAGAAATCAGCCCCAGCATTTT.

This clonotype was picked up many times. CDR3 in DNA: TGTGCCAGCAGTGGCCCGACAAAGATAAAGTCCTACGAGCAGTACTTC. Protein sequence: CASSGPTKIKSYEQYF. V usage is TRBV2 and J usage is TRBJ2-7; D remains ambiguous. Trimming took 4 bases from V and 1 from J, leaving 17 bases between them. The CDR3 loop spans 16 amino acids. Germline values: CDR1 SNHLY, CDR2 FYNNEI.

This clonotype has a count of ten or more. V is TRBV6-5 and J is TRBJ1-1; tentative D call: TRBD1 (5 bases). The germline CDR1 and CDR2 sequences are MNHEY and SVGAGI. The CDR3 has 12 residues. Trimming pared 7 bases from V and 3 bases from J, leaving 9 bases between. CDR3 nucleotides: TGTGCCAGCACTAGGGGTGACACTGAAGCTTTCTTT. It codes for CASTRGDTEAFF.

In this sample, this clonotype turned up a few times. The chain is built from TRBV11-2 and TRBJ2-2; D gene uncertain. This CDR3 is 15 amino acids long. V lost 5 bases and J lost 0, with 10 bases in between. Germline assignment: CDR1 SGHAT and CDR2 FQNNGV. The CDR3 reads CASSPDNTNTGELFF. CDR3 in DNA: TGTGCCAGCAGCCCGGATAACACGAACACCGGGGAGCTGTTTTTT.

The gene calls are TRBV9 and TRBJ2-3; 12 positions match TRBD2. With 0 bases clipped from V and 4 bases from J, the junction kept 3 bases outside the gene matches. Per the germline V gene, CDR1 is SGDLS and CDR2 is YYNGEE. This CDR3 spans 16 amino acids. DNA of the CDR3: TGTGCCAGCAGCGTAGGACTAGCGGGAGCGTCAGATACGCAGTATTTT. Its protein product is CASSVGLAGASDTQYF.

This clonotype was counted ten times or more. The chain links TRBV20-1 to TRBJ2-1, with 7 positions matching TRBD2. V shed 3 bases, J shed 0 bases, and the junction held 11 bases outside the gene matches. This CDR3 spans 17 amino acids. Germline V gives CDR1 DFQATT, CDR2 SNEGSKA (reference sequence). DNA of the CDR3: TGCAGTGCTAGTGGGCCCCATCCGGGGGGCTCCTACAATGAGCAGTTCTTC. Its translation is CSASGPHPGGSYNEQFF.

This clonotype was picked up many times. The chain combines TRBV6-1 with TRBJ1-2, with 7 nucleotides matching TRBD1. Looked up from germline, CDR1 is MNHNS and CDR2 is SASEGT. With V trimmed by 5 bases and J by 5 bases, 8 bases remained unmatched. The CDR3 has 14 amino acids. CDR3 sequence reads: CASSRGRRSYGYTF. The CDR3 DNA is TGTGCCAGCAGTAGGGGGCGGCGGTCGTATGGCTACACCTTC.

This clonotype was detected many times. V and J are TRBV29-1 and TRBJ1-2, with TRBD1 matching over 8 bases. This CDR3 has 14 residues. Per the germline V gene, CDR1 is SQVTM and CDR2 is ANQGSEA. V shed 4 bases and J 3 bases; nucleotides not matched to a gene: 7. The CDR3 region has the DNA TGCAGCGTTGTAAACGTCAGGGGGCACTATGGCTACACCTTC. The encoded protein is CSVVNVRGHYGYTF.

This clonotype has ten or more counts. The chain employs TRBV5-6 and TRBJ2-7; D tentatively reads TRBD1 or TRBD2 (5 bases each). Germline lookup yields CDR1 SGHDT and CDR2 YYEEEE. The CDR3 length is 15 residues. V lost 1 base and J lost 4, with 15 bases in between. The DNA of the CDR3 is TGTGCCAGCAGCTTGCTAGGCCAGGGAGTGTACGAGCAGTACTTC. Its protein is CASSLLGQGVYEQYF.

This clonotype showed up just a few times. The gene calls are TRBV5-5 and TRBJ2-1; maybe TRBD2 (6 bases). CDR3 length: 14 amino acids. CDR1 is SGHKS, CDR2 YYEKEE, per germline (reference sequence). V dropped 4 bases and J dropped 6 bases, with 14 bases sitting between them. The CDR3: CASSAIGGFNEQFF. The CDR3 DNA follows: TGTGCCAGCAGCGCCATAGGAGGGTTCAATGAGCAGTTCTTC.

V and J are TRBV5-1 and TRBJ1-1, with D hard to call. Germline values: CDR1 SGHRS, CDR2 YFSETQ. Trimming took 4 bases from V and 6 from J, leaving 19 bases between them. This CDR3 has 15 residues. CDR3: CASSPSADRGAEAFF. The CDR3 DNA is TGCGCCAGCAGCCCGTCGGCAGATCGTGGGGCTGAAGCTTTCTTT. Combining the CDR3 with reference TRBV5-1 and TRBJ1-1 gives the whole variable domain KAGVTQTPRYLIKTRGQQVTLSCSPISGHRSVSWYQQTPGQGLQFLFEYFSETQRNKGNFPGRFSGRQFSNSRSEMNVSTLELGDSALYLCASSPSADRGAEAFFGQGTRLTVV.

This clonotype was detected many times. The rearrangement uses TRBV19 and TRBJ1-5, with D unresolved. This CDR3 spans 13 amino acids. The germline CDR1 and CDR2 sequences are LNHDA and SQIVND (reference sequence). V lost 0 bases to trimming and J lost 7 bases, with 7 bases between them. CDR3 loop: CASSIDIRQPQHF. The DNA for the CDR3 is TGTGCCAGTAGTATAGACATCAGGCAGCCCCAGCATTTT.

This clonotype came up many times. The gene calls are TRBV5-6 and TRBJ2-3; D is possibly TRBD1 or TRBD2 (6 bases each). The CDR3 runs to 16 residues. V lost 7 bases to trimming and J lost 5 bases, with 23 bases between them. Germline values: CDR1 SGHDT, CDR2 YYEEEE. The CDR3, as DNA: TGTGCCAGCGGTATCAGCTGGGGGGCCCAAGGAGATACGCAGTATTTT. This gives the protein CASGISWGAQGDTQYF.

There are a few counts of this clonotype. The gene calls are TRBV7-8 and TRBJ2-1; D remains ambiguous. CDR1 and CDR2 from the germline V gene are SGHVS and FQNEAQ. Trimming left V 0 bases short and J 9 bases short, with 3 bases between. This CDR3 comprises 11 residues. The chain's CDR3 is CASSLAGEQFF. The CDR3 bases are TGTGCCAGCAGCTTAGCAGGTGAGCAGTTCTTC.

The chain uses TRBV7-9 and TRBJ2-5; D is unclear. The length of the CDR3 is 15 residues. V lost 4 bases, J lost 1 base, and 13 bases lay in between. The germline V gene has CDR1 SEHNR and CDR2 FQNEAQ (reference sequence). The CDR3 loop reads CASSSSVEPQETQYF. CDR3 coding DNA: TGTGCCAGCAGCTCCTCTGTCGAGCCCCAAGAGACCCAGTACTTC.